One sample yielded the 23 T cell receptor beta chains listed below, sequenced in a study of early T cells in non-severe SARS-CoV-2 infection. One entry per CDR3 protein results from TCRdb running MiXCR on the 5' RACE reads. The sample holds roughly 51,000 distinct CDR3 sequences, around 6% seen once. This specimen consisted of whole blood, obtained at baseline. The receptors stem from an adult who was a healthcare worker with PCR-confirmed SARS-CoV-2 infection or an uninfected control (not recorded which).

This clonotype was picked up many times. CDR3 sequence: CASSRTGRDEKLFF. The CDR3 DNA follows: TGTGCCAGCAGCCGAACAGGAAGGGATGAAAAACTGTTTTTT. The chain carries TRBV5-6 and TRBJ1-4, with D possibly TRBD1 on 5 matching bases. Trimming removed 4 bases from V and 6 bases from J, with 13 bases in between. The length of the CDR3 is 14 residues. Germline CDR1 SGHDT, CDR2 YYEEEE. The whole variable domain, filled in from reference TRBV5-6 and TRBJ1-4, reads DAGVTQSPTHLIKTRGQQVTLRCSPKSGHDTVSWYQQALGQGPQFIFQYYEEEERQRGNFPDRFSGHQFPNYSSELNVNALLLGDSALYLCASSRTGRDEKLFFGSGTQLSVL.

The rearrangement uses TRBV12-3 or TRBV12-4 and TRBJ2-2; no reliable D call. Trimming took off 7 bases at V and 6 bases at J, with 9 bases between the two ends. The CDR3 loop spans 12 amino acids. CDR3 nucleotide sequence: TGTGCCAGCACCCGCAACGCCGGGGAGCTGTTTTTT. The encoded protein is CASTRNAGELFF.

The sample holds many counts of this clonotype. The chain links TRBV6-1 to TRBJ1-5; TRBD1 is a possible D gene (5 bases). The CDR3 is 14 amino acids. Trimming pared 11 bases from V and 1 base from J, leaving 15 bases between. Germline lookup yields CDR1 MNHNS and CDR2 SASEGT. CDR3 sequence: CAAIGRDSNQPQHF. In DNA, the CDR3 is TGTGCCGCGATTGGCCGGGACAGCAATCAGCCCCAGCATTTT.

V gene TRBV20-1 combines with J gene TRBJ2-5; the match to TRBD2 covers 12 bases. Germline V CDR1 and CDR2: DFQATT, SNEGSKA (reference sequence). V gave up 3 bases and J gave up 4 bases; unmatched junction bases: 3. The CDR3 spans 14 residues. In DNA form, the CDR3 reads TGCAGTGCTAGGGCTAGCGGGGGGGCAGAGACCCAGTACTTC. Its translation is CSARASGGAETQYF.

The J gene is TRBJ2-1, the V gene TRBV3-1; TRBD2 matches at 12 bases. CDR3 length equals 19 residues. V lost 4 bases to trimming and J lost 2 bases; unmatched junction nucleotides: 12. CDR1 and CDR2 (germline): LGHDT, YNNKEL (reference sequence). The CDR3 loop reads CASSLATGLAGGTYNEQFF. The CDR3 DNA follows: TGTGCCAGCAGCCTCGCGACCGGGCTAGCGGGGGGGACCTACAATGAGCAGTTCTTC.

This chain joins TRBV5-1 and TRBJ2-1, with 14 bases aligning to TRBD2. Unmatched junction bases numbered 2, after V lost 4 bases and J lost 8 bases. The CDR3 is 14 amino acids. The germline gives CDR1 SGHRS, CDR2 YFSETQ. DNA of the CDR3: TGCGCCAGCAGCCTGGGACTAGCGGGGGATGAGCAGTTCTTC. Protein product: CASSLGLAGDEQFF.

This clonotype was seen more than once but under ten times. The chain has TRBV14 and TRBJ1-3; D is unresolved. Germline CDR1 is SGHDN and CDR2 is FVKESK. There are 16 residues in the CDR3. V was cut by 0 bases and J by 0 bases, with 9 bases left in between. The CDR3 nucleotides are TGTGCCAGCAGCCAAGATATACCGAGCTCTGGAAACACCATATATTTT. Protein: CASSQDIPSSGNTIYF.

Many counts were recorded for this clonotype. The J gene is TRBJ2-1, the V gene TRBV12-3 or TRBV12-4; 10 bases agree with TRBD2. The CDR3 length is 13 residues. The ends lost 7 bases at V and 10 bases at J; junction bases unmatched: 7. This CDR3 is CASTSAGGREQFF. Here the CDR3 DNA reads TGTGCCAGCACTTCAGCGGGGGGGAGGGAGCAGTTCTTC.

Regarding this clonotype: Being one base from a much bigger clone, this may be a read error. The CDR3 here is CASSPKTRADYGYTF. For the CDR3, the DNA is TGTGCCAGCAGCCCCAAGACAAGGGCCGACTATGGCTACACCTTC. The J gene is TRBJ1-2, the V gene TRBV7-9; D gene unclear. The CDR3 sequence is 15 residues long. The germline CDR1 and CDR2 sequences are SEHNR and FQNEAQ (reference sequence). With 5 bases removed from V and 3 bases from J, the gap between germline ends came to 16 bases.

This clonotype was counted only a few times. The chain carries TRBV6-1 and TRBJ1-4; D gene ambiguous. The CDR3 consists of 15 residues. Germline V gene data show CDR1 as MNHNS and CDR2 as SASEGT. The ends were cut back, 5 bases at V and 0 bases at J, with 10 bases in the middle. In nucleotides, the CDR3 is TGTGCCAGCAGTCCTACGGGCACAACTAATGAAAAACTGTTTTTT. Translating it yields CASSPTGTTNEKLFF.

This clonotype came up many times. J is TRBJ2-2 and V is TRBV4-3, with 7 bases identical to TRBD1. Germline-derived CDR1 and CDR2 are LGHNA and YSLEER. V gave up 3 bases and J gave up 4 bases; unmatched junction bases: 11. The CDR3 length is 17 residues. In DNA, the CDR3 is TGCGCCAGCAGCCAGCCCCGGGACAGATGGGTCACCGGGGAGCTGTTTTTT. This encodes CASSQPRDRWVTGELFF.

Details on this clonotype: A single base separates this from a much larger clone, so it may be a read error. The rearrangement joins TRBV5-1 to TRBJ1-1; TRBD1 is a possible D gene (6 bases). The germline gives CDR1 SGHRS, CDR2 YFSETQ. Trimming shortened V by 4 bases and J by 5 bases, and 18 bases separated the two germline ends. The CDR3 has 15 amino acids. The CDR3 sequence is CASSPVGGRETEAFF. CDR3 bases: TGCGCCAGCAGCCCGGTCGGGGGGCGCGAGACTGAAGCTTTCTTT.

The V call is TRBV5-1, the J call TRBJ2-5; TRBD1 matches 11 bases. The germline V gene has CDR1 SGHRS and CDR2 YFSETQ. This CDR3 spans 18 amino acids. J gave up 5 bases and V 0 bases, and 12 bases lay outside the gene matches. The CDR3 reads CASSLAMFGQGARETQYF. CDR3 nucleotide sequence: TGCGCCAGCAGCTTGGCCATGTTTGGACAGGGGGCGCGTGAGACCCAGTACTTC.

This chain uses TRBV6-5 with TRBJ2-3; D ambiguous. The CDR3 is 13 residues long. Germline-derived CDR1 and CDR2 are MNHEY and SVGAGI. V lost 2 bases, J lost 11 bases, and 14 bases lay in between. The CDR3 region is CASSYTAGGEQYF. The CDR3 DNA reads as TGTGCCAGCAGTTACACCGCCGGTGGGGAGCAGTATTTT.

This clonotype showed up many times. V usage is TRBV7-2 and J usage is TRBJ1-4; D unresolved. Germline CDR1 SGHTA, CDR2 FQGNSA. CDR3 size: 14 residues. With 2 bases removed from V and 3 bases from J, the gap between germline ends came to 7 bases. CDR3 sequence (DNA): TGTGCCAGCAGCTTACGTGTGGCTAATGAAAAACTGTTTTTT. Its translation is CASSLRVANEKLFF.

As for this clonotype: A much larger clone differs by one base, so this may be a read error. The V call is TRBV28, the J call TRBJ2-3; 10 nucleotides align to TRBD1. This CDR3 region has 14 residues. Germline V gene data show CDR1 as MDHEN and CDR2 as SYDVKM. CDR3 amino acids: CANSKTGGSDTQYF. Written as DNA, the CDR3 is TGTGCCAACAGTAAGACAGGGGGCTCAGATACGCAGTATTTT.

This clonotype came up a few times. The CDR3 DNA is TGTGCCAGCAGCCCAGGACAGGGGAGCCCGTACTTC. Protein product: CASSPGQGSPYF. The chain combines TRBV27 with TRBJ2-7, with 9 bases fitting TRBD1. Germline CDR1 reads MNHEY; CDR2 reads SMNVEV (reference sequence). Unmatched junction bases numbered 9, after V lost 6 bases and J lost 12 bases. There are 12 residues in the CDR3.

This clonotype was picked up many times. The rearrangement links TRBV24-1 to TRBJ1-2; D possibly corresponds to TRBD1 (5 bases). The CDR3 is made up of 15 amino acids. Germline-derived CDR1 and CDR2 are KGHDR and SFDVKD. V was cut by 4 bases and J by 0 bases, with 11 bases left in between. The CDR3 nucleotides read TGTGCCACCAGTGACCCCCGGACACCTAACTATGGCTACACCTTC. This codes for CATSDPRTPNYGYTF.

This clonotype was observed at least ten times. This rearrangement joins TRBV12-3 or TRBV12-4 to TRBJ1-1; D might be TRBD1 (6 bases). There are 13 residues in the CDR3. Trimming took off 6 bases at V and 3 bases at J, with 11 bases between the two ends. CDR3 residues: CASRLQGYTEAFF. The CDR3, as DNA: TGTGCCAGCAGACTACAGGGCTACACTGAAGCTTTCTTT.

This clonotype was picked up a small number of times. The chain uses TRBV7-3 and TRBJ2-7; tentative D call: TRBD2 (6 bases). Looked up from germline, CDR1 is SGHTA and CDR2 is FQGTGA. V was clipped by 1 base and J by 1 base, with 11 bases between them. The CDR3 length is 15 residues. CDR3 sequence reads: CASSLNRGSSYEQYF. CDR3 DNA: TGTGCCAGCAGCTTAAACCGGGGGTCTTCCTACGAGCAGTACTTC.

This clonotype was recorded at least ten times. The rearrangement links TRBV19 to TRBJ2-3; 7 bases fit TRBD2. Unmatched junction bases numbered 14, after V lost 5 bases and J lost 0 bases. The CDR3 loop spans 18 amino acids. Germline CDR1 reads LNHDA; CDR2 reads SQIVND (reference sequence). Here the CDR3 reads CASSSRLAARVSTDTQYF. The CDR3 DNA sequence: TGTGCCAGTAGTTCCAGACTAGCTGCGCGAGTGAGCACAGATACGCAGTATTTT. The full variable domain, its missing parts supplied by reference TRBV19 and TRBJ2-3, is DGGITQSPKYLFRKEGQNVTLSCEQNLNHDAMYWYRQDPGQGLRLIYYSQIVNDFQKGDIAEGYSVSREKKESFPLTVTSAQKNPTAFYLCASSSRLAARVSTDTQYFGPGTRLTVL.

The rearrangement joins TRBV2 to TRBJ2-1; D gene unclear. CDR1 SNHLY and CDR2 FYNNEI come from the germline V gene. Between the trimmed V and J ends, which lost 4 bases and 3 bases, there was a span of 7 bases. The CDR3 is 13 residues long. CDR3 DNA sequence: TGTGCCAGCAGTGGTTCACACTACAATGAGCAGTTCTTC. Its translation is CASSGSHYNEQFF.

Only a few counts were recorded for this clonotype. Here the CDR3 DNA reads TGTGCCAGCTCACGGGGCCAGCCCACCGGTACTCCCTACGAGCAGTACTTC. Its protein is CASSRGQPTGTPYEQYF. The chain combines TRBV18 with TRBJ2-7; perhaps TRBD1 as D (5 bases). V shed 4 bases and J shed 2 bases, with 21 bases lying between them. The V gene's germline CDR1 is KGHSH and CDR2 LQKENI. The CDR3 runs 17 residues.